The rows below give T cell receptor beta chains drawn from one sample of a study of cytomegalovirus exposure and HLA in healthy donors. Produced via immunoSEQ multiplex PCR; TCRdb's table is partial and in-frame only. The sample holds about 180,000 clones; approximately 79% are singletons and the top ten take 0.65% to 0.75%. Sequencing was performed on PBMCs. These receptors originate from a woman aged 40 to 55 in good health and CMV-seronegative. CDR3s include the opening cysteine and the closing phenylalanine or tryptophan. The D gene is left open where the match is weak. Size is omitted from some rows. Given values are once, few, many or a class for expanded clones.

cdr3_aa: CASSLPRVGSGELFF; cdr3_nt: TGTGCCAGCAGCTTGCCCAGGGTGGGGTCCGGGGAGCTGTTTTTT; clone_size: -; d_call: -; j_call: TRBJ2-2; v_call: TRBV5-4
cdr3_aa: CASSHGGSLEYF; cdr3_nt: TGTGCCAGCAGCCACGGCGGGTCGTTGGAGTACTTC; clone_size: -; d_call: -; j_call: TRBJ2-7; v_call: TRBV6-5
cdr3_aa: CASSLQGLAGKNIQYF; cdr3_nt: TGTGCCAGCAGCCTACAGGGACTAGCGGGAAAAAACATTCAGTACTTC; clone_size: -; d_call: TRBD2; j_call: TRBJ2-4; v_call: TRBV5-6
cdr3_aa: CASSVGYKQGNYGYTF; cdr3_nt: TGTGCCAGCAGCGTAGGGTATAAACAGGGGAACTATGGCTACACCTTC; clone_size: once; d_call: TRBD1; j_call: TRBJ1-2; v_call: TRBV9
cdr3_aa: CASSLIWNTEAFF; cdr3_nt: TGTGCCAGCAGCTTAATATGGAACACTGAAGCTTTCTTT; clone_size: -; d_call: -; j_call: TRBJ1-1; v_call: TRBV7-9
cdr3_aa: CASSPRDYEQYF; cdr3_nt: TGTGCCAGCTCTCCGCGAGACTACGAGCAGTACTTC; clone_size: -; d_call: -; j_call: TRBJ2-7; v_call: TRBV18
cdr3_aa: CAWSVGGNTEAFF; cdr3_nt: TGTGCCTGGAGTGTGGGGGGGAACACTGAAGCTTTCTTT; clone_size: few; d_call: -; j_call: TRBJ1-1; v_call: TRBV30
cdr3_aa: CASLGRAPVGETQYF; cdr3_nt: TGTGCCAGCCTGGGCAGGGCCCCGGTGGGAGAGACCCAGTACTTC; clone_size: once; d_call: -; j_call: TRBJ2-5; v_call: TRBV5-8
cdr3_aa: CAISEEFAANQPQHF; cdr3_nt: TGTGCCATCAGTGAAGAGTTTGCGGCTAATCAGCCCCAGCATTTT; clone_size: -; d_call: -; j_call: TRBJ1-5; v_call: TRBV10-3
cdr3_aa: CASSLARGQKAFF; cdr3_nt: TGTGCCAGCAGTTTAGCCAGGGGGCAAAAAGCTTTCTTT; clone_size: few; d_call: TRBD1; j_call: TRBJ1-1; v_call: TRBV27
cdr3_aa: CASSPETDRYEQYF; cdr3_nt: TGTGCCAGCAGCCCAGAAACAGACCGCTACGAGCAGTACTTC; clone_size: -; d_call: -; j_call: TRBJ2-7; v_call: TRBV7-9
cdr3_aa: CASSQPSGTGGKVFF; cdr3_nt: TGCGCCAGCAGCCAACCCTCCGGGACAGGGGGAAAAGTTTTCTTT; clone_size: -; d_call: TRBD1; j_call: TRBJ1-1; v_call: TRBV4-3
cdr3_aa: CASSFLALAGFTDTQYF; cdr3_nt: TGTGCCAGCAGTTTTCTCGCCCTAGCGGGATTCACAGATACGCAGTATTTT; clone_size: -; d_call: TRBD2; j_call: TRBJ2-3; v_call: TRBV28